These T cell receptor beta chains were read from a single sample in a study of cytomegalovirus exposure and HLA in healthy donors. Assay used: immunoSEQ multiplex PCR; TCRdb lists only in-frame clones, some missing. The sample carries about 270,000 clones, 80% to 90% recorded once. Sequencing was carried out using PBMCs. These receptors were obtained from a woman between 18 and 29 years old in good health and CMV-seronegative. Both conserved end residues are part of each CDR3. A D gene is named only where the DNA matches it firmly. Size tells how often a clone was seen (once, few, many) or the class of an expanded clone, and some rows leave it out.

>TRBV7-6|TRBD2|medium-sized|TRBJ2-7
TGTGCCAGCAGCCCTAGCGGGGGGCTTTACGAGCAGTACTTC
CASSPSGGLYEQYF
>TRBV5-1|.|.|TRBJ1-2
TGCGCCAGCAGCTTGGGTGTAGAGAACTATGGCTACACCTTC
CASSLGVENYGYTF
>TRBV7-2|.|few|TRBJ1-6
TGTGCCAGCAGCTTAGTCCAGACCTATAATTCACCCCTCCACTTT
CASSLVQTYNSPLHF
>TRBV13|TRBD2|.|TRBJ2-1
TGTGCCAGCAGCCCGCGGACTAGCGGGAGTAATGAGCAGTTCTTC
CASSPRTSGSNEQFF
>TRBV2|.|.|TRBJ1-2
TGTGCCAGCAGGGCAGGGCCCAACTATGGCTACACCTTC
CASRAGPNYGYTF
>TRBV29-1|TRBD1|.|TRBJ2-1
TGCAGCGGCCGAGGACAGGGGGGGAGGAATGAGCAGTTCTTC
CSGRGQGGRNEQFF
>TRBV5-1|.|.|TRBJ2-6
TGCGCCAGCAGGCCCGGGACCGGGGGCTCTGGGGCCAACGTCCTGACTTTC
CASRPGTGGSGANVLTF
>TRBV5-1|.|.|TRBJ2-7
TGCGCCAGCAGCTTGGCTGTCTCCTACGAGCAGTACTTC
CASSLAVSYEQYF
>TRBV11-3|.|.|TRBJ1-1
TGTGCCAGCAGCTTAGATCCTGGAGGGGACACTGAAGCTTTCTTT
CASSLDPGGDTEAFF
>TRBV2|.|.|TRBJ2-3
TGTGCCTTATACTTAGCGGTTAGCACAGATACGCAGTATTTT
CALYLAVSTDTQYF
>TRBV7-6|.|.|TRBJ2-2
TGTGCCAGCAGCTTAGTTCTAGTGGCTAGCGAGGCCGGGGAGCTGTTTTTT
CASSLVLVASEAGELFF
>TRBV29-1|TRBD2|.|TRBJ2-3
TGCAGCGTTGGCGGGGGTTACACAGATACGCAGTATTTT
CSVGGGYTDTQYF
>TRBV11-3|TRBD1|.|TRBJ1-1
TGTGCCAGCAGCCTGGGAACAGGGGGCGCCCTGAGAGCTTTCTTT
CASSLGTGGALRAFF
>TRBV10-3|TRBD1|.|TRBJ2-7
TGTGCCATCAGTGACCTGAAGGGGGCCCCTGAGTACTTC
CAISDLKGAPEYF
>TRBV6-6|.|.|TRBJ1-3
TGTGCCAGCAGCCGGGGTTTGAGGGGAAACACCATATATTTT
CASSRGLRGNTIYF
>TRBV6-5|.|.|TRBJ2-7
TGTGCCAGCAGTGCCGGACCGGGACTTACCTACGAGCAGTACTTC
CASSAGPGLTYEQYF
>TRBV29-1|.|.|TRBJ1-5
TGCAGCGCCAGAGGCGGGGACGGAAGTCAGCCCCAGCATTTT
CSARGGDGSQPQHF
>TRBV7-9|TRBD1|.|TRBJ1-1
TGTGCCAGCAGCCCGCCGGGGACAGGGGTACTGAACACTGAAGCTTTCTTT
CASSPPGTGVLNTEAFF
>TRBV30|TRBD1|.|TRBJ2-5
TGTGCCTGGAGTGAGTGGGACAGGGCGAAAGAGACCCAGTACTTC
CAWSEWDRAKETQYF
>TRBV5-1|.|few|TRBJ1-6
TGCGCCACCCGGGACACAGATAATTCACCCCTCCACTTT
CATRDTDNSPLHF
>TRBV18|.|.|TRBJ2-7
TGTGCCAGCTCACCCACCGGGCAGGGCTCCCACGAGCAGTACTTC
CASSPTGQGSHEQYF
>TRBV18|TRBD1|.|TRBJ2-5
TGTGCCAGCTCACCGACGACAGGGACGGGAGAGACCCAGTACTTC
CASSPTTGTGETQYF
>TRBV7-3|.|.|TRBJ2-3
TGTGCCAGCAGCTTAGCGGGGGCCCTCACAGATACGCAGTATTTT
CASSLAGALTDTQYF
>TRBV28|TRBD1|.|TRBJ1-2
TGTGCCAGCAGTTTTACCTCCAGGGGGATTCCCTATGGCTACACCTTC
CASSFTSRGIPYGYTF
>TRBV9|.|.|TRBJ2-2
TGTGCCAGCAGCGTTTTGTTATCCACCGGGGAGCTGTTTTTT
CASSVLLSTGELFF
>TRBV6-5|.|.|TRBJ1-2
TGTGCCAGCAGCCAACACCTCAGGGATGGCTACACCTTC
CASSQHLRDGYTF
>TRBV28|.|.|TRBJ2-7
TGTGCCAGCAGTTTTGCTCAGGGGCATACCTACGAGCAGTACTTC
CASSFAQGHTYEQYF
>TRBV28|.|few|TRBJ1-6
TGTGCCAGCAGTTTACCCCGAGGCAATTCACCCCTCCACTTT
CASSLPRGNSPLHF
>TRBV6-1|TRBD1|.|TRBJ2-4
TGTGCCAGCGCCCCTATCCCACAGGGGAAAGGTCGGGACTTC
CASAPIPQGKGRDF
>TRBV6-5|.|.|TRBJ2-3
TGTGCCAGCAGTTACGACGGGAGAGATACGCAGTATTTT
CASSYDGRDTQYF
>TRBV9|TRBD1|.|TRBJ1-5
TGTGCCAGCAGCTACGGACAGGATCAGCCCCAGCATTTT
CASSYGQDQPQHF
>TRBV5-6|.|.|TRBJ2-7
TGTGCCAGCAGCTTGGTAACAGTGACGTACGAGCAGTACTTC
CASSLVTVTYEQYF